The T cell receptor beta chain described here comes from a study of T cell repertoires in cytomegalovirus infection. Trimming removed 2 bases at V and 2 bases at J, with 11 bases between. The germline CDR1 and CDR2 sequences are MNHEY and SVGAGI. The CDR3 consists of 15 residues. TCRdb itself ran the reads through MiXCR, one entry per CDR3 protein. The sample lists approximately 250,000 distinct CDR3 sequences; 9% to 15% were seen once. This clonotype was obtained from a human donor in good health (CMV status not recorded). Some clones in this sample may be carry-over from other donors' samples. Specimen: PBMCs. V usage is TRBV6-5 and J usage is TRBJ2-3; tentatively, D is TRBD1 (6 bases). CDR3 DNA sequence: TGTGCCAGCAGTTACAAGTGGACAGCCACAGATACGCAGTATTTT. Translated: CASSYKWTATDTQYF.